These 25 T cell receptor beta chains were all obtained from the same sample, sequenced in a study of T cells after yellow fever vaccination. One entry per CDR3 protein, called by TCRdb with MiXCR from the 5' RACE reads. The sample lists some 200,000 distinct CDR3 sequences; approximately 10% were seen once. The sample in question was CD8+ T cells sorted from PBMCs, obtained 15 days after the yellow fever booster vaccination. Source of these receptors: a man between 18 and 29 years old who received the YFV17D yellow fever vaccine.

This clonotype showed up just a few times. The genes are TRBV20-1 and TRBJ2-7; D remains unclear. In germline, CDR1 is DFQATT, CDR2 SNEGSKA (reference sequence). The CDR3 loop spans 13 amino acids. Trimming took off 1 base at V and 1 base at J, with 8 bases between the two ends. CDR3 loop: CSARVSGSYEQYV. DNA of the CDR3: TGCAGTGCTAGAGTTTCCGGGTCCTACGAGCAGTACGTC.

The CDR3 is CASSSPFEQYF. CDR3 nucleotides: TGTGCCAGCAGCTCTCCTTTCGAGCAGTACTTC. V is TRBV7-9 and J is TRBJ2-7; no reliable D call. Germline-derived CDR1 and CDR2 are SEHNR and FQNEAQ (reference sequence). The CDR3 spans 11 residues. Trimming removed 4 bases from V and 6 bases from J, with 7 bases in between.

This clonotype was observed a few times. The chain links TRBV6-5 to TRBJ2-3, with 8 positions matching TRBD1. The trim removed 3 bases at V and 2 bases at J, leaving 16 bases unmatched. Germline CDR1 and CDR2: MNHEY and SVGAGI. The CDR3 has 19 amino acids. As DNA, the CDR3 is TGTGCCAGCAGTTATGAAAGGCAGACAGGGGTTATGTACACAGATACGCAGTATTTT. Its protein product is CASSYERQTGVMYTDTQYF.

The J gene is TRBJ2-5, the V gene TRBV12-3 or TRBV12-4; the D gene is possibly TRBD1 (6 bases). The CDR3 is 14 residues long. Trimming shortened V by 6 bases and J by 4 bases, and 15 bases separated the two germline ends. CDR3 sequence (DNA): TGTGCCAGCAGGTCAATGGACAGCGGAGAGACCCAGTACTTC. Amino acid sequence: CASRSMDSGETQYF.

This clonotype turned up a few times. The V and J genes are TRBV5-6 and TRBJ2-7, with 8 bases that match TRBD1. Germline lookup yields CDR1 SGHDT and CDR2 YYEEEE. Trimming at V came to 4 bases and at J to 2 bases, leaving 11 bases not matched to a gene. This CDR3 region has 16 residues. The CDR3 reads CASSPSRTGIPYEQYF. The CDR3 nucleotides read TGTGCCAGCAGCCCGTCCAGGACAGGGATTCCCTACGAGCAGTACTTC.

Only a few counts were recorded for this clonotype. The J gene is TRBJ2-3, the V gene TRBV7-9; D possibly corresponds to TRBD1 (5 bases). Per germline, CDR1 SEHNR and CDR2 FQNEAQ (reference sequence). CDR3 length: 12 residues. V was pared by 3 bases and J by 6 bases, with 7 bases between. The CDR3, as DNA: TGTGCCAGCAGCTTTGGGGCGGATACGCAGTATTTT. Translation: CASSFGADTQYF.

This clonotype turned up a few times. The chain joins TRBV4-1 to TRBJ2-5, with D uncertain. The V gene's germline CDR1 is MGHRA and CDR2 YSYEKL. Between the trimmed V and J ends, which lost 2 bases and 5 bases, there was a span of 9 bases. CDR3 length equals 13 residues. The CDR3 here is CASSQNQAETQYF. The CDR3 DNA reads TGCGCCAGCAGCCAAAACCAGGCGGAGACCCAGTACTTC.

This chain links TRBV20-1 with TRBJ2-5, with D possibly TRBD2 on 6 matching bases. The V and J ends lost 3 bases and 4 bases respectively, with 9 bases between them. The CDR3 extends over 12 amino acids. CDR1 is DFQATT and CDR2 is SNEGSKA in the germline V gene (reference sequence). CDR3 residues: CSASDGRETQYF. For the CDR3, the DNA is TGCAGTGCTAGCGACGGGAGAGAGACCCAGTACTTC.

CDR3 nucleotide sequence: TGCGCCAGCAGCCTCCACGGACAGGGGAACACTGAAGCTTTCTTT. Its protein product is CASSLHGQGNTEAFF. V usage is TRBV4-1 and J usage is TRBJ1-1, with 8 bases fitting TRBD1. The germline V gene encodes CDR1 MGHRA and CDR2 YSYEKL. This CDR3 region has 15 residues. V lost 4 bases to trimming and J lost 1 base; unmatched junction nucleotides: 5.

This clonotype was picked up a small number of times. The CDR3 sequence: CASGLPVDGYTF. CDR3 coding DNA: TGTGCTAGTGGCCTACCGGTGGATGGCTACACCTTC. V is TRBV12-5 and J is TRBJ1-2, with unresolved D. The germline V gene encodes CDR1 LGHNT and CDR2 FRNRAP. V dropped 6 bases and J dropped 6 bases, with 11 bases sitting between them. The length of the CDR3 is 12 residues.

This clonotype was picked up many times. The chain uses TRBV7-2 and TRBJ2-1; D might be TRBD1 (5 bases). Germline CDR1 reads SGHTA; CDR2 reads FQGNSA. V lost 3 bases to trimming and J lost 8 bases, with 14 bases between them. The CDR3 loop spans 14 amino acids. CDR3 nucleotide sequence: TGTGCCAGCAGCTTTATGGGGCCTGGGCATGAGCAGTTCTTC. Protein sequence: CASSFMGPGHEQFF.

The chain joins TRBV27 to TRBJ2-7; weak D call: TRBD2 (7 bases). CDR3 length: 14 amino acids. In germline, CDR1 is MNHEY, CDR2 SMNVEV (reference sequence). The germline V and J ends were trimmed by 3 bases and 4 bases, with 13 bases remaining between them. CDR3 DNA sequence: TGTGCCAGCAGTTTGGGGGGGCCAGAATACGAGCAGTACGTC. Residues: CASSLGGPEYEQYV.

The V call is TRBV20-1, the J call TRBJ2-3; D not certain. Germline CDR1 is DFQATT and CDR2 is SNEGSKA (reference sequence). V was cut by 0 bases and J by 5 bases, with 9 bases left in between. This CDR3 is 13 amino acids long. This CDR3 is CSARDYERDTQYF. CDR3 nucleotide sequence: TGCAGTGCTAGAGATTACGAACGAGATACGCAGTATTTT.

The J gene is TRBJ2-7, the V gene TRBV6-1, with D possibly TRBD2 on 5 matching bases. The germline gives CDR1 MNHNS, CDR2 SASEGT. V lost 7 bases and J 5 bases, leaving 12 bases between the germline ends. The CDR3 has 12 amino acids. The CDR3 region has the DNA TGTGCCAGCATCGAGGGTATCCACGAGCAGTACTTC. Its translation is CASIEGIHEQYF.

This clonotype was observed many times. In DNA, the CDR3 is TGTGCCAGCAGTTTGGGCTACGTTAGCAATCAGCCCCAGCATTTT. It is translated as CASSLGYVSNQPQHF. The chain couples TRBV12-3 or TRBV12-4 to TRBJ1-5; D unresolved. This CDR3 region has 15 residues. The V and J ends lost 3 bases and 0 bases respectively, with 9 bases between them.

This clonotype was seen a few times. This chain connects TRBV21-1 to TRBJ1-1; the table's D gene call, TRBD1, was not cross checked with the DNA. TRBV21-1 is labeled a pseudogene. The CDR3 consists of 16 residues. The CDR3 is CASSKEKGAGNTEAFF. CDR3 DNA sequence: TGTGCCAGCAGCAAAGAAAAGGGGGCAGGGAACACTGAAGCTTTCTTT.

J is TRBJ2-2 and V is TRBV5-1; D not resolved. Germline CDR1 and CDR2: SGHRS and YFSETQ. Trimming cost V 2 bases and J 3 bases, with 11 bases left between them. The CDR3 length is 15 residues. This chain's CDR3 is CASSFSRTHTGELFF. The DNA for the CDR3 is TGCGCCAGCAGCTTCTCCCGCACGCACACCGGGGAGCTGTTTTTT.

This clonotype showed up just a few times. V usage is TRBV7-2 and J usage is TRBJ2-3; D is ambiguous. With 4 bases removed from V and 1 base from J, the gap between germline ends came to 12 bases. From germline, CDR1 is SGHTA and CDR2 FQGNSA. The CDR3 is 15 residues long. This CDR3 is CASSSRYTGTDTQYF. The CDR3 region has the DNA TGTGCCAGCAGCTCACGTTATACGGGCACAGATACGCAGTATTTT.

In its sample, this clonotype was seen a few times. The chain carries TRBV5-6 and TRBJ2-5; 10 nucleotides line up with TRBD1. Germline CDR1 reads SGHDT; CDR2 reads YYEEEE. The junction had 11 bases not matched to a gene; V was cut back by 5 bases and J by 4 bases. CDR3 size: 16 residues. The CDR3 sequence: CASRAWDRGSPETQYF. The CDR3 nucleotides read TGTGCCAGCAGAGCGTGGGACAGGGGTTCTCCAGAGACCCAGTACTTC.

The gene calls are TRBV12-3 or TRBV12-4 and TRBJ2-3, with 8 bases that match TRBD1. Trimming removed 6 bases from V and 3 bases from J; junction bases left unmatched: 14. The CDR3 is 17 amino acids. The CDR3 reads CASSPLPGQGVTDTQYF. The CDR3 region has the DNA TGTGCCAGCAGCCCCCTCCCCGGACAGGGCGTTACAGATACGCAGTATTTT.

The J gene is TRBJ2-4, the V gene TRBV11-2; 11 nucleotides line up with TRBD2. Germline V gene data show CDR1 as SGHAT and CDR2 as FQNNGV. V shed 4 bases, J shed 4 bases, and the junction held 12 bases outside the gene matches. The CDR3 totals 18 residues. CDR3 region: CASSSTLLAGARKNIQYF. The CDR3 DNA sequence: TGTGCCAGCAGCTCCACCTTACTAGCGGGGGCCCGGAAAAACATTCAGTACTTC.

The chain joins TRBV5-1 to TRBJ1-5, with D uncertain. The V gene's germline CDR1 is SGHRS and CDR2 YFSETQ. This CDR3 is 14 amino acids long. V dropped 0 bases and J dropped 0 bases, with 4 bases sitting between them. The CDR3 protein is CASSLAYSNQPQHF. CDR3 DNA: TGCGCCAGCAGCTTGGCCTATAGCAATCAGCCCCAGCATTTT. Using reference TRBV5-1 and TRBJ1-5 for the parts outside the CDR3, the full variable domain is KAGVTQTPRYLIKTRGQQVTLSCSPISGHRSVSWYQQTPGQGLQFLFEYFSETQRNKGNFPGRFSGRQFSNSRSEMNVSTLELGDSALYLCASSLAYSNQPQHFGDGTRLSIL.

This clonotype was detected only a few times. The chain links TRBV6-1 to TRBJ1-2; D ambiguous. The CDR3 is 12 amino acids. V was shortened by 3 bases and J by 7 bases, with 9 bases between the two germline ends. In germline, CDR1 is MNHNS, CDR2 SASEGT. CDR3 sequence (DNA): TGTGCCAGCAGTGAGGAGTGGACTGGCTACACCTTC. Amino acids: CASSEEWTGYTF.

This clonotype appeared a few times. The V gene is TRBV21-1, the J gene TRBJ2-1. TRBV21-1 is given as a pseudogene. The CDR3 is 13 amino acids. CDR3 DNA sequence: TGTGCCAGACCGAAAAGGGCCTACAATGAGCAGTTCTTC. Translated, it gives CARPKRAYNEQFF.

The table lists this clonotype with a few counts. V is TRBV4-3 and J is TRBJ1-1; D unclear. V lost 2 bases, J lost 2 bases, and 12 bases lay in between. This CDR3 region has 15 residues. Germline V CDR1 and CDR2: LGHNA, YSLEER. CDR3 sequence: CASSQTPGSNTEAFF. CDR3 in DNA: TGCGCCAGCAGCCAAACCCCGGGCAGTAACACTGAAGCTTTCTTT.